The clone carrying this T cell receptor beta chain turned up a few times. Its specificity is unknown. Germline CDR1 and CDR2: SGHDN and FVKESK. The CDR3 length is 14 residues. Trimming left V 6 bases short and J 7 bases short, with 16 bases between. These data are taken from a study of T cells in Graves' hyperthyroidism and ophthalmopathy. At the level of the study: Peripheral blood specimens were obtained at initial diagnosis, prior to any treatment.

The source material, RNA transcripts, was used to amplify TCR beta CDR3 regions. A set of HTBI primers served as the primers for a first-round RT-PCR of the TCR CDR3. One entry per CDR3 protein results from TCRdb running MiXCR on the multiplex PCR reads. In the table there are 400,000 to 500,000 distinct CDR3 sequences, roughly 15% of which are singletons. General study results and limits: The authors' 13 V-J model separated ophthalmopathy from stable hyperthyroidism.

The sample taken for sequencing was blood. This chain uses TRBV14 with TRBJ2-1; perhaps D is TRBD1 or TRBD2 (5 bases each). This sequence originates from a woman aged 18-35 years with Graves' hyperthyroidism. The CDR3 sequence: CASRPEGPPNEQFF. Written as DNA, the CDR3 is TGTGCCAGCAGGCCCGAGGGACCTCCTAATGAGCAGTTCTTC.